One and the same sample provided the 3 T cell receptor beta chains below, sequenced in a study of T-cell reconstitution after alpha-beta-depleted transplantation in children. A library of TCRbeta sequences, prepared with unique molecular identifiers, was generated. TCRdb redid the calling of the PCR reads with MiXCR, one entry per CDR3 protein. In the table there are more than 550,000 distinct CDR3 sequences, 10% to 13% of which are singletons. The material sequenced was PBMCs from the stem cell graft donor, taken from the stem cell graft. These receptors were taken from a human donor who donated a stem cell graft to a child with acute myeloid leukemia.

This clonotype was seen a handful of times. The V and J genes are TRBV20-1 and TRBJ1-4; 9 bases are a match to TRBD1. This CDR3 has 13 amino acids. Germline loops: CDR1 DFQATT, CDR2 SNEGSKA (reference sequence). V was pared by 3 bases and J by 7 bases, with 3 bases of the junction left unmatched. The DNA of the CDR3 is TGCAGTGCTAGTCGACAGGGGGTTGAAAAACTGTTTTTT. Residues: CSASRQGVEKLFF.

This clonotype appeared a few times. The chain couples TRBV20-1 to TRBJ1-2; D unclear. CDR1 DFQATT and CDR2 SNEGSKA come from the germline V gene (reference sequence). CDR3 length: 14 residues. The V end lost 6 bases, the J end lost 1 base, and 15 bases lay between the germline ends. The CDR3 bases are TGCAGTGCCCTTTTCTCCGGGTTTAACTATGGCTACACCTTC. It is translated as CSALFSGFNYGYTF.

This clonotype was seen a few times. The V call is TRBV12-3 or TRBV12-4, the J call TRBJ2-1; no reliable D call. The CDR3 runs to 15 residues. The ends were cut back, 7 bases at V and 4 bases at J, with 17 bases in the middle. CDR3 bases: TGTGCCAGCACTACGGATGCGGTAGCTTACAATGAGCAGTTCTTC. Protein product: CASTTDAVAYNEQFF.